This T cell receptor (beta chain) derives from a study of response to subunit inactivated influenza vaccine. The CDR3 is made up of 14 amino acids. CDR1 is SNHLY, CDR2 FYNNEI, per germline. V was shortened by 7 bases and J by 2 bases, with 15 bases between the two germline ends. In the case of this clonotype: Antigen specificity is unknown.

Regarding the study as a whole: Authors suggested that a seasonal influenza vaccination recruits few new T cells each time.

One entry per CDR3 protein, called by TCRdb with MiXCR from the RT-PCR reads. The table includes around 750,000 distinct CDR3 sequences, less than 25% detected once. The material was PBMCs from blood, obtained 4 to 6 days after vaccination. The receptor was isolated from a man between 45 and 60 years old who received an inactivated influenza vaccine. This chain connects TRBV2 to TRBJ2-7; possible D gene TRBD1, 5 bases. In DNA form, the CDR3 reads TGTGCCAGCAAAGGGGCAGGGTCCACCTACGAGCAGTACTTC. It encodes CASKGAGSTYEQYF.